One sample yielded the 29 T cell receptor beta chains listed below, sequenced in a study of T cell clonotyping in hematopoietic cell transplantation. Libraries were prepared by immunoSEQ multiplex PCR; TCRdb keeps only in-frame clonotypes and omits some of them. The table records 35,000 to 45,000 clones, about 90% of them present only once. Material for sequencing was peripheral blood mononuclear cells. These receptors all stem from a woman aged 40 to 49 in good health. Some clones in this sample may be carry-over from other donors' samples.

The chain recombines TRBV19 with TRBJ2-2; D uncertain. Per the germline V gene, CDR1 is LNHDA and CDR2 is SQIVND (reference sequence). V lost 4 bases and J lost 0, with 12 bases in between. CDR3 size: 16 residues. CDR3 sequence (DNA): TGTGCCAGTAGTACACCGACGGATTCGAACACCGGGGAGCTGTTTTTT. It yields the protein CASSTPTDSNTGELFF.

This chain joins TRBV27 and TRBJ2-1, with a weak D call TRBD2 (5 bases). CDR3 length: 13 amino acids. In germline, CDR1 is MNHEY, CDR2 SMNVEV (reference sequence). V shed 8 bases and J shed 4 bases, with 12 bases lying between them. CDR3 residues: CASGQTTYNEQFF. Written as DNA, the CDR3 is TGTGCCAGCGGGCAGACTACATACAATGAGCAGTTCTTC.

The chain uses TRBV19 and TRBJ2-2, with 7 bases matching TRBD2. V lost 3 bases and J lost 3; bases outside the gene matches: 4. Germline V CDR1 and CDR2: LNHDA, SQIVND (reference sequence). The CDR3 extends over 15 amino acids. CDR3 residues: CASSILAGDTGELFF. The CDR3, as DNA: TGTGCCAGTAGTATCCTGGCGGGAGACACCGGGGAGCTGTTTTTT.

The V gene is TRBV27, the J gene TRBJ1-2; D perhaps matches TRBD1 (5 bases). The CDR3 spans 13 residues. V lost 6 bases, J lost 2 bases, and 10 bases lay in between. CDR1 is MNHEY, CDR2 SMNVEV, per germline (reference sequence). The CDR3 DNA sequence: TGTGCCAGCAGGCGTTCAGGGAACTATGGCTACACCTTC. This sequence encodes CASRRSGNYGYTF.

This sequence joins TRBV5-1 and TRBJ2-5; TRBD1 matches at 11 bases. J gave up 2 bases and V 5 bases, and 11 bases lay outside the gene matches. From germline, CDR1 is SGHRS and CDR2 YFSETQ. The CDR3 spans 17 residues. DNA for the CDR3: TGCGCCAGCAGTCAAGGACAGGGGGCCCTCCTACAAGAGACCCAGTACTTC. Translating it yields CASSQGQGALLQETQYF.

The table lists this clone with a count of one. CDR3 sequence reads: CASRISGRGEQYF. The CDR3 nucleotides read TGTGCCAGCAGAATCAGCGGGAGAGGCGAGCAGTACTTC. The V call is TRBV6-1, the J call TRBJ2-7, with 8 bases fitting TRBD2. V trimming: 6 bases; J trimming: 6 bases; junction bases outside the gene matches: 7. The CDR3 spans 13 residues. Per the germline V gene, CDR1 is MNHNS and CDR2 is SASEGT.

This chain connects TRBV5-6 to TRBJ2-3; 12 bases fit TRBD2. The V segment lost 3 bases and the J segment 6 bases; nucleotides outside the gene matches: 5. This CDR3 spans 15 amino acids. Looked up from germline, CDR1 is SGHDT and CDR2 is YYEEEE. In DNA form, the CDR3 reads TGTGCCAGCAGCTCACTAGCGGGAGGTTGGGATACGCAGTATTTT. Its protein is CASSSLAGGWDTQYF.

The chain links TRBV25-1 to TRBJ2-7, with D uncertain. The CDR3 is made up of 13 amino acids. Germline V gives CDR1 MGHDK, CDR2 SYGVNS. V was clipped by 1 base and J by 3 bases, with 7 bases between them. The DNA for the CDR3 is TGTGCCAGCAGTGAATCCTCGGTCTACGAGCAGTACTTC. The encoded protein is CASSESSVYEQYF.

The genes are TRBV5-1 and TRBJ2-7, with a possible D match to TRBD1 (5 bases). This CDR3 has 14 residues. V gave up 3 bases and J gave up 0 bases, with 10 bases separating them. Germline V gives CDR1 SGHRS, CDR2 YFSETQ. The CDR3 coding sequence is TGCGCCAGCAGCTCCTCGGACAACTCCTACGAGCAGTACTTC. Its translation is CASSSSDNSYEQYF.

This chain uses TRBV27 with TRBJ2-7, with 9 bases matching TRBD2. The ends lost 2 bases at V and 3 bases at J; junction bases unmatched: 5. Germline values: CDR1 MNHEY, CDR2 SMNVEV (reference sequence). The CDR3 length is 15 residues. CDR3 in amino acids: CASSLRLAVFYEQYF. DNA for the CDR3: TGTGCCAGCAGTTTAAGACTAGCGGTTTTCTACGAGCAGTACTTC.

The chain carries TRBV5-5 and TRBJ1-4; 8 bases agree with TRBD1. Looked up from germline, CDR1 is SGHKS and CDR2 is YYEKEE (reference sequence). V was pared by 5 bases and J by 6 bases, with 9 bases of the junction left unmatched. The length of the CDR3 is 15 residues. The CDR3 DNA is TGTGCCAGCAGACGAACCGGGACAGGTGATGAAAAACTGTTTTTT. Its protein is CASRRTGTGDEKLFF.

J is TRBJ1-1 and V is TRBV5-4; possible D gene TRBD1, 5 bases. Germline V CDR1 and CDR2: SGHNT, YYREEE (reference sequence). The CDR3 length is 14 residues. The germline V and J ends were trimmed by 1 base and 2 bases, with 9 bases remaining between them. DNA for the CDR3: TGTGCCAGCAGCTTGCATCAGGGAAACACTGAAGCTTTCTTT. It is translated as CASSLHQGNTEAFF.

This clone has a handful of counts. The chain uses TRBV7-6 and TRBJ2-1; D unresolved. The CDR3 is made up of 15 amino acids. The germline V gene encodes CDR1 SGHVS and CDR2 FNYEAQ. The V end was cut by 5 bases, the J end by 0 bases, with 11 bases between. DNA of the CDR3: TGTGCCAGCAGCGCAAGTACGAGCTCCTACAATGAGCAGTTCTTC. Translated, it gives CASSASTSSYNEQFF.

The V call is TRBV28, the J call TRBJ1-1; weak D call: TRBD1 (5 bases). The ends were cut back, 8 bases at V and 3 bases at J, with 13 bases in the middle. Germline V gives CDR1 MDHEN, CDR2 SYDVKM. CDR3 length: 13 amino acids. CDR3: CASYYGAHTEAFF. The CDR3 DNA reads as TGTGCCAGCTATTATGGGGCCCACACTGAAGCTTTCTTT. Full variable domain (outside the CDR3, taken from reference TRBV28 and TRBJ1-1): DVKVTQSSRYLVKRTGEKVFLECVQDMDHENMFWYRQDPGLGLRLIYFSYDVKMKEKGDIPEGYSVSREKKERFSLILESASTNQTSMYLCASYYGAHTEAFFGQGTRLTVV.

This chain joins TRBV28 and TRBJ1-1; 7 bases are shared with TRBD1. The V gene end was trimmed by 7 bases and the J gene end by 5 bases; junction bases not matched to a gene: 4. The CDR3 runs to 12 residues. Per the germline V gene, CDR1 is MDHEN and CDR2 is SYDVKM. This chain's CDR3 is CASNLQGTEAFF. The CDR3 DNA reads as TGTGCCAGCAACCTACAGGGGACTGAAGCTTTCTTT.

This sequence joins TRBV10-3 and TRBJ2-7, with D tentatively TRBD2 (6 bases). Trimming stripped 0 bases from V and 5 bases from J, with 20 bases between. Per germline, CDR1 ENHRY and CDR2 SYGVKD. The CDR3 loop spans 17 amino acids. The DNA of the CDR3 is TGTGCCATCAGTGAGTCGGGAGGCGTAGGGGCGAAGAACGAGCAGTACTTC. It translates to CAISESGGVGAKNEQYF.

The CDR3 loop is CASSLGQDYEQYF. The CDR3 DNA sequence: TGTGCCAGCAGCTTAGGACAGGACTACGAGCAGTACTTC. V and J are TRBV7-8 and TRBJ2-7; tentative D call: TRBD1 (6 bases). The V end lost 1 base, the J end lost 3 bases, and 7 bases lay between the germline ends. This CDR3 region has 13 residues. Looked up from germline, CDR1 is SGHVS and CDR2 is FQNEAQ.

This chain connects TRBV29-1 to TRBJ1-5; TRBD1 is a possible D gene (6 bases). The CDR3 sequence is 12 residues long. Germline V gene data show CDR1 as SQVTM and CDR2 as ANQGSEA. CDR3 sequence reads: CSAGDSNQPQHF. Written as DNA, the CDR3 is TGCAGTGCAGGGGACAGCAATCAGCCCCAGCATTTT. The entire variable domain, with the rest obtained from reference TRBV29-1 and TRBJ1-5, is as follows: SAVISQKPSRDICQRGTSLTIQCQVDSQVTMMFWYRQQPGQSLTLIATANQGSEATYESGFVIDKFPISRPNLTFSTLTVSNMSPEDSSIYLCSAGDSNQPQHFGDGTRLSIL.

The J gene is TRBJ2-7, the V gene TRBV9, with a weak D call TRBD2 (6 bases). This CDR3 has 15 residues. V was trimmed by 4 bases and J by 2 bases, leaving 16 bases between them. CDR1 and CDR2 (germline): SGDLS, YYNGEE. CDR3 residues: CASSWGDWGTYEQYF. The CDR3 DNA reads as TGTGCCAGCAGCTGGGGGGACTGGGGTACCTACGAGCAGTACTTC. Variable domain in full (rest from reference TRBV9 and TRBJ2-7): DSGVTQTPKHLITATGQRVTLRCSPRSGDLSVYWYQQSLDQGLQFLIQYYNGEERAKGNILERFSAQQFPDLHSELNLSSLELGDSALYFCASSWGDWGTYEQYFGPGTRLTVT.

The count of this clone is one. This chain connects TRBV4-2 to TRBJ2-5, with unresolved D. Germline values: CDR1 LGHNA, CDR2 YNFKEQ. The CDR3 loop spans 15 amino acids. V was trimmed by 1 base and J by 1 base, leaving 10 bases between them. CDR3 nucleotides: TGTGCCAGCAGCCAAGTACAAGCCTCCCAAGAGACCCAGTACTTC. Its protein product is CASSQVQASQETQYF.

In DNA, the CDR3 is TGTGCCAGCAGTTTTCTTACCTCCTACAATGAGCAGTTCTTC. As protein: CASSFLTSYNEQFF. J is TRBJ2-1 and V is TRBV28; unclear D gene. The CDR3 is 14 amino acids. The ends were cut back, 3 bases at V and 0 bases at J, with 6 bases in the middle. Per the germline V gene, CDR1 is MDHEN and CDR2 is SYDVKM.

The J gene is TRBJ2-2, the V gene TRBV19, with 8 bases fitting TRBD1. The CDR3 runs to 14 residues. J gave up 6 bases and V 6 bases, and 6 bases lay outside the gene matches. Looked up from germline, CDR1 is LNHDA and CDR2 is SQIVND (reference sequence). CDR3 in DNA: TGTGCCAGTAGAGGACAGGGTGAGGCCGGGGAGCTGTTTTTT. Encoded protein: CASRGQGEAGELFF.

Written as DNA, the CDR3 is TGTGCCAGTAGCGTCACCCGCGGCACTGAAGCTTTCTTT. It encodes CASSVTRGTEAFF. V gene TRBV19 combines with J gene TRBJ1-1; D not resolved. CDR3 size: 13 residues. CDR1 is LNHDA and CDR2 is SQIVND in the germline V gene (reference sequence). Trimming shortened V by 6 bases and J by 4 bases, and 12 bases separated the two germline ends.

The chain is built from TRBV9 and TRBJ2-3; 9 bases are shared with TRBD1. With 4 bases clipped from V and 2 bases from J, the junction kept 8 bases outside the gene matches. Germline V gene lookup returns CDR1 SGDLS and CDR2 YYNGEE. This CDR3 is 16 amino acids long. In nucleotides, the CDR3 is TGTGCCAGCAGCCCCCGGGGGGACAGGGTCACAGATACGCAGTATTTT. Protein sequence: CASSPRGDRVTDTQYF.

A few counts support this clone. The chain combines TRBV5-6 with TRBJ1-2; 9 bases fit TRBD1. Germline trimming cut 2 bases from V and 8 bases from J; bases unmatched to any gene: 10. CDR1 and CDR2 from the germline V gene are SGHDT and YYEEEE. CDR3 size: 15 residues. The chain's CDR3 is CASSFGDRGGFGYTF. CDR3 DNA: TGTGCCAGCAGCTTCGGAGACAGGGGGGGTTTCGGCTACACCTTC.

The chain uses TRBV11-3 and TRBJ2-3; D call uncertain. V lost 2 bases to trimming and J lost 1 base, with 4 bases between them. The CDR3 has 13 residues. The germline V gene encodes CDR1 SGHNT and CDR2 YENEEA. CDR3 region: CASSLFGTDTQYF. The CDR3 DNA follows: TGTGCCAGCAGCTTATTCGGCACAGATACGCAGTATTTT.

This chain links TRBV6-1 with TRBJ1-1; 10 bases are shared with TRBD1. V lost 5 bases and J lost 11; bases outside the gene matches: 8. There are 13 residues in the CDR3. Germline-derived CDR1 and CDR2 are MNHNS and SASEGT. The CDR3 protein is CASSKDRGRGAFF. Written as DNA, the CDR3 is TGTGCCAGCAGTAAAGACAGGGGGCGAGGGGCTTTCTTT.

The J gene is TRBJ2-5, the V gene TRBV28; possibly TRBD1 or TRBD2 for D (5 bases each). CDR3 length: 14 residues. The germline V gene encodes CDR1 MDHEN and CDR2 SYDVKM. V lost 2 bases and J lost 3, with 10 bases in between. The CDR3 is CASSLGQGEETQYF. The CDR3 DNA reads TGTGCCAGCAGTTTAGGGCAGGGAGAAGAGACCCAGTACTTC.

The J gene is TRBJ2-2, the V gene TRBV29-1; no definite D call. V was shortened by 6 bases and J by 3 bases, with 8 bases between the two germline ends. This CDR3 has 12 residues. Germline values: CDR1 SQVTM, CDR2 ANQGSEA. CDR3 bases: TGCAGCGTCCTACGGGACACCGGGGAGCTGTTTTTT. The encoded protein is CSVLRDTGELFF.